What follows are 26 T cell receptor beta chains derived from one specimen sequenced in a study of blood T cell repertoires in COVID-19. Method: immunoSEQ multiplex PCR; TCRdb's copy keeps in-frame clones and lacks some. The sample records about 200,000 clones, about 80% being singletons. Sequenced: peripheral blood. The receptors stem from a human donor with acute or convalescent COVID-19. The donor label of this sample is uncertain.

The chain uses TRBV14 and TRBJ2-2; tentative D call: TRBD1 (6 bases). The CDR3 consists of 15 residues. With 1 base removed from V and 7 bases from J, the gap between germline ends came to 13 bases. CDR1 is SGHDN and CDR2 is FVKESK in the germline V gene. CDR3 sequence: CASSQVAGEIGELFF. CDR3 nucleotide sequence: TGTGCCAGCAGCCAAGTGGCAGGGGAGATCGGGGAGCTGTTTTTT.

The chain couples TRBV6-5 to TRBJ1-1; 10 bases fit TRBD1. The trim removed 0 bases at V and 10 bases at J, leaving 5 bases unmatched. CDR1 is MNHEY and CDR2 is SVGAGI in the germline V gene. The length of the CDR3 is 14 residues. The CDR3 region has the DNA TGTGCCAGCAGTTACTCGAGGGACAGGGGACCAGCTTTCTTT. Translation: CASSYSRDRGPAFF.

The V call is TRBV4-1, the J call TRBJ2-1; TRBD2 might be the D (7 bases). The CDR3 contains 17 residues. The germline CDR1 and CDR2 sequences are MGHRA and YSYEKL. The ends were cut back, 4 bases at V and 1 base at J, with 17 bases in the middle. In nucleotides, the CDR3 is TGCGCCAGCAGCCGTGGGGGGGCTAGCGGTTCCTACAATGAGCAGTTCTTC. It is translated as CASSRGGASGSYNEQFF.

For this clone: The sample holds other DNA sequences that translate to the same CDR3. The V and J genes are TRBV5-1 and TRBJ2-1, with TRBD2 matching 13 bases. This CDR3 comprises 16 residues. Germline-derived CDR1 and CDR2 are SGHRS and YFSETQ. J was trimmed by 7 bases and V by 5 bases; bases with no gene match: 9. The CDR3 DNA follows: TGCGCCAGCAGTCCGAAACTAGCGGGAGGGAATAATGAGCAGTTCTTC. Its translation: CASSPKLAGGNNEQFF.

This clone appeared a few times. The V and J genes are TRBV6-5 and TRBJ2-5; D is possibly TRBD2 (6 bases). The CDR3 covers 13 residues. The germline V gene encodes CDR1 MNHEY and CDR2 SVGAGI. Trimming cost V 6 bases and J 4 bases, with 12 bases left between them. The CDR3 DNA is TGTGCCAGCAGCGGCTTGGAGGGAGAGACCCAGTACTTC. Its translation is CASSGLEGETQYF.

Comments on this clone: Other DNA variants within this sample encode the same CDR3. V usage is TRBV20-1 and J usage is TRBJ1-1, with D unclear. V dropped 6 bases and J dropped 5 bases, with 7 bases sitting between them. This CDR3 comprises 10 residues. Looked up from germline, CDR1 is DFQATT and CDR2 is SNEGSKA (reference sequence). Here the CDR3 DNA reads TGCAGTGCAAGGAGGACTGAAGCTTTCTTT. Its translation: CSARRTEAFF.

CDR3 in DNA: TGTGCCAGCAGTTACTCGACCGAACTATCCTACGAGCAGTACTTC. Amino acid sequence: CASSYSTELSYEQYF. The chain is built from TRBV6-5 and TRBJ2-7; D is undetermined. Germline CDR1 reads MNHEY; CDR2 reads SVGAGI. The CDR3 has 15 amino acids. Trimming took 0 bases from V and 1 from J, leaving 10 bases between them.

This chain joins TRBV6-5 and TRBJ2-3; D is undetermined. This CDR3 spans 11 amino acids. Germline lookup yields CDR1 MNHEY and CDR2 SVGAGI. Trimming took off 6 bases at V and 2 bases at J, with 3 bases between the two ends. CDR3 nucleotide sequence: TGTGCCAGCAGCAACACAGATACGCAGTATTTT. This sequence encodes CASSNTDTQYF.

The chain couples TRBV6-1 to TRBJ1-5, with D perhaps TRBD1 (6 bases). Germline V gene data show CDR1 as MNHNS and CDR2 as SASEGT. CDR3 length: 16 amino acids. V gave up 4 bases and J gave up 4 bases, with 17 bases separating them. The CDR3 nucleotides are TGTGCCAGCAGTGTAGTCGGCAGGGGCGCGAATCAGCCCCAGCATTTT. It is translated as CASSVVGRGANQPQHF.

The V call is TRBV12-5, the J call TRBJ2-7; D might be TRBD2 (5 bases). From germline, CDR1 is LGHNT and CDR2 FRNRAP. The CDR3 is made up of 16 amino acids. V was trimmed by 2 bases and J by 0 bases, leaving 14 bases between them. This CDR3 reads CASGLLGSRSSYEQYF. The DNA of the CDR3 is TGTGCTAGTGGTTTGTTGGGGAGCCGCAGCTCCTACGAGCAGTACTTC.

This CDR3 is CASSLGGSAAEAFF. Here the CDR3 DNA reads TGTGCCAGCAGCTTAGGAGGTTCGGCAGCCGAAGCTTTCTTT. The gene calls are TRBV7-8 and TRBJ1-1, with D unclear. The V and J ends lost 1 base and 8 bases respectively, with 14 bases between them. The CDR3 totals 14 residues. Germline loops: CDR1 SGHVS, CDR2 FQNEAQ.

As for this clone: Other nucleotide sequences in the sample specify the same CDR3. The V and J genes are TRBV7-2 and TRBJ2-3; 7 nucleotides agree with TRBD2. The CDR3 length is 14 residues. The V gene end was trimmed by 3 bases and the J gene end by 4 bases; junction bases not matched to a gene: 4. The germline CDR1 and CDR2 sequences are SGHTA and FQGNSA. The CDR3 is CASSFGGSADTQYF. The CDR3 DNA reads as TGTGCCAGCAGCTTCGGCGGGAGCGCAGATACGCAGTATTTT.

In nucleotides, the CDR3 is TGTGCCAGCAGTGAAAGGGGTCTGACAGGGAGGACTGAAGCTTTCTTT. This sequence encodes CASSERGLTGRTEAFF. The chain carries TRBV25-1 and TRBJ1-1; 7 positions match TRBD1. The V and J ends lost 2 bases and 5 bases, in that order; junction bases with no gene match: 11. Germline V gene data show CDR1 as MGHDK and CDR2 as SYGVNS. This CDR3 is built from 16 residues.

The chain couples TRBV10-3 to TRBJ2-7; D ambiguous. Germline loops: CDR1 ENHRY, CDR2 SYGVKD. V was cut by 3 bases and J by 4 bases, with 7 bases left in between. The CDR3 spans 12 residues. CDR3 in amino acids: CAISESRYEQYF. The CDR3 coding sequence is TGTGCCATCAGTGAATCCCGGTACGAGCAGTACTTC.

The CDR3 nucleotides are TGTGCCAGCAGTTCCCGGACTGCCCTCCTGTACGCGCAGTATTTT. Translated, it gives CASSSRTALLYAQYF. The gene calls are TRBV28 and TRBJ2-3; perhaps TRBD2 as D (5 bases). Trimming removed 4 bases at V and 10 bases at J, with 21 bases between. CDR1 is MDHEN and CDR2 is SYDVKM in the germline V gene. The CDR3 loop spans 15 amino acids.

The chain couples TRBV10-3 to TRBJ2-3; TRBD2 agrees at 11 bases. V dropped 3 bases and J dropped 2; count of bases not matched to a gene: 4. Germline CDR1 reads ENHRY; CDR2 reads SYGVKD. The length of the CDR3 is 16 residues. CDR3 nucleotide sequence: TGTGCCATCAGTGAACCGACTAGCGGGACCACAGATACGCAGTATTTT. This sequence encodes CAISEPTSGTTDTQYF.

CDR3 residues: CASMEGDNYGYTF. The CDR3 bases are TGTGCCAGCATGGAGGGAGATAACTATGGCTACACCTTC. V and J are TRBV6-6 and TRBJ1-2, with D unclear. Germline V CDR1 and CDR2: MNHNY, SVGAGI (reference sequence). The CDR3 sequence is 13 residues long. Trimming removed 7 bases at V and 1 base at J, with 10 bases between.

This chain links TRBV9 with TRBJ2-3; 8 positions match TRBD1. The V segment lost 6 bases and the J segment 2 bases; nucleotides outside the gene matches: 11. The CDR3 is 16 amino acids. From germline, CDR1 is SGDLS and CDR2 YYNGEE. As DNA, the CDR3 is TGTGCCAGCACCGAAAACTCAGGGGGCCCCACAGATACGCAGTATTTT. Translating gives CASTENSGGPTDTQYF.

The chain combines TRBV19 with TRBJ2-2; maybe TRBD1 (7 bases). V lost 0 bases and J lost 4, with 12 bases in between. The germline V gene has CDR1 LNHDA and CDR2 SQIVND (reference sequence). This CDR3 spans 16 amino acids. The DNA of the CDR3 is TGTGCCAGTAGTATAGAGGGGGGACAGAGCACCGGGGAGCTGTTTTTT. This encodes CASSIEGGQSTGELFF.

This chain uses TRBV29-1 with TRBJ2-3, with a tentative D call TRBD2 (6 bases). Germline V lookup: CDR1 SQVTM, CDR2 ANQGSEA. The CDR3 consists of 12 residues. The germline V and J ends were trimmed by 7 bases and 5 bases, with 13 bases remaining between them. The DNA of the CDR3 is TGCAGCGCCAGTGGTAGCGGAGATACGCAGTATTTT. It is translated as CSASGSGDTQYF.

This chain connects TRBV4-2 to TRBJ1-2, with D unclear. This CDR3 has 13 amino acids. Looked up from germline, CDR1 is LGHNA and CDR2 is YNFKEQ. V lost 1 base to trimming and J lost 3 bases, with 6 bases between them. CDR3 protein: CASSQARYYGYTF. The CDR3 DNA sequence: TGTGCCAGCAGCCAAGCCAGGTACTATGGCTACACCTTC.

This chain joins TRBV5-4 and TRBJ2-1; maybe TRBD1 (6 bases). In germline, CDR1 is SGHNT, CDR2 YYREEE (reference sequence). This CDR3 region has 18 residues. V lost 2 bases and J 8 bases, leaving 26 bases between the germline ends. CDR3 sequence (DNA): TGTGCCAGCAGCTTTCCACCATCGTTCGGGACATTGGGCGATGAGCAGTTCTTC. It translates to CASSFPPSFGTLGDEQFF.

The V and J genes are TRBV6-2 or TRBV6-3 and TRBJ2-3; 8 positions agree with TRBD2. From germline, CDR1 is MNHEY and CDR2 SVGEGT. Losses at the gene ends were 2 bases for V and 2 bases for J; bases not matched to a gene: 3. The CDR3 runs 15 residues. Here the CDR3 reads CASSYPGLATDTQYF. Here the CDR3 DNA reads TGTGCCAGCAGTTACCCCGGACTAGCCACAGATACGCAGTATTTT.

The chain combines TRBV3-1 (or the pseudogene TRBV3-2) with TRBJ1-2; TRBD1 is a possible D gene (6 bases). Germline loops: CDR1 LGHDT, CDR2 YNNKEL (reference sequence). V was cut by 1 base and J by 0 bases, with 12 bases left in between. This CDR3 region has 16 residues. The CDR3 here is CASSQGGGVANYGYTF. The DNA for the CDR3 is TGTGCCAGCAGCCAAGGAGGGGGGGTGGCTAACTATGGCTACACCTTC.

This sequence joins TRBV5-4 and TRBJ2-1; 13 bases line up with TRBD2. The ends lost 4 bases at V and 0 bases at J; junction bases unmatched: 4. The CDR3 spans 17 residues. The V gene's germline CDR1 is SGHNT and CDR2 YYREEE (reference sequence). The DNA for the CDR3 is TGTGCCAGCAGCATAGGACTAGCGGGGGCCTCCTACAATGAGCAGTTCTTC. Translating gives CASSIGLAGASYNEQFF.

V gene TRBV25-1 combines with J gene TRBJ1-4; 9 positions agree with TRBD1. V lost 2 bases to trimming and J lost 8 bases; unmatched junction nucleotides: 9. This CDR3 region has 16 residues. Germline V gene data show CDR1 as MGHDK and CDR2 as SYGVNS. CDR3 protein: CASSEGRGQGGEKLFF. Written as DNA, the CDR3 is TGTGCCAGCAGTGAAGGAAGGGGACAGGGTGGAGAAAAACTGTTTTTT.